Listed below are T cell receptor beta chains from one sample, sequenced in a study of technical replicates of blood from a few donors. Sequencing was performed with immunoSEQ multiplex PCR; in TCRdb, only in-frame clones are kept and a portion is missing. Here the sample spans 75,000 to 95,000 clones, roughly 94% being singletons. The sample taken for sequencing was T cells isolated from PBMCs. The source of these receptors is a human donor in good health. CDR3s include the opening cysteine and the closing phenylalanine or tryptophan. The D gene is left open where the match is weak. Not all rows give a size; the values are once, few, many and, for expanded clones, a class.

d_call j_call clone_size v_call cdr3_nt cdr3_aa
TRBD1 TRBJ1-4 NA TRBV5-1 TGCGCCAGCAGGAGTGGGACAGCCCGTTCAACTAATGAAAAACTGTTTTTT CASRSGTARSTNEKLFF
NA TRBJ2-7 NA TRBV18 TGTGCCAGCTCATCAAGCAGCGACGAGCAGTACTTC CASSSSSDEQYF
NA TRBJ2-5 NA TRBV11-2 TGTGCCAGCAGCTTAAATTCGTACCAAGAGACCCAGTACTTC CASSLNSYQETQYF
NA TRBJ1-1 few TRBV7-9 TGTGCCAGCAGCCCTAGGACAGTGAACACTGAAGCTTTCTTT CASSPRTVNTEAFF
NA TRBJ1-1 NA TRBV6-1 TGTGCCAGCAGTGACCCCGGCGGAGGCTACCAAATGAACACTGAAGCTTTCTTT CASSDPGGGYQMNTEAFF
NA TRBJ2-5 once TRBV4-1 TGCGCCAGCAGCCCCCGGGACGGGGGTCGGGGTGAGACCCAGTACTTC CASSPRDGGRGETQYF
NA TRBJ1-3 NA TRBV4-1 TGCGCCAGCAGCCAAGGATCGGCGGTTGGAAACACCATATATTTT CASSQGSAVGNTIYF
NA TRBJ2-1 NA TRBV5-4 TGTGCCAGCACGGCGGGGCTAGCCCTCTACAATGAGCAGTTCTTC CASTAGLALYNEQFF
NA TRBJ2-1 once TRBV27 TGTGCCAGCAGTTTGGACAGAGCCAATGAGCAGTTCTTC CASSLDRANEQFF
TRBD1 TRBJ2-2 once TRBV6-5 TGTGCCAGCAGTTCCGCCCCGGGACAGGCCACCGGGGAGCTGTTTTTT CASSSAPGQATGELFF
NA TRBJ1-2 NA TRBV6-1 TGTGCCAGCAGTGAACGGACGAACAGGGTTGGCTACACCTTC CASSERTNRVGYTF
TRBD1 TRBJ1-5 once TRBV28 TGTGCCAGCACCGAACAGGGGCCACGAGGTTATAGCAATCAGCCCCAGCATTTT CASTEQGPRGYSNQPQHF
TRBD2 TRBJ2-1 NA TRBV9 TGTGCCAGCAGCGTAGGAGGGACTAGCGGCAATGAGCAGTTCTTC CASSVGGTSGNEQFF
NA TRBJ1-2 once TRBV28 TGTGCCATCGGGGTAAATTATTATGGCTACACCTTC CAIGVNYYGYTF
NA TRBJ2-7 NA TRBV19 TGTGCCAGTACGCCGGGGGGCTTCTACGAGCAGTACTTC CASTPGGFYEQYF
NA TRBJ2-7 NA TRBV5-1 TGCGCCAGCAGCTTGGAAAATTTTTGGACGGCGGCTGACAGCGAGCAGTACTTC CASSLENFWTAADSEQYF
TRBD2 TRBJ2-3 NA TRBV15 TGTGCCACCAGCAGAAAAACTCTAGCGGGGTCTAGCACAGATACGCAGTATTTT CATSRKTLAGSSTDTQYF
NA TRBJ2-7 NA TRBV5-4 TGTGCCAGCAGCTTGTCTATGGGAGTAGCGTACGAGCAGTACTTC CASSLSMGVAYEQYF
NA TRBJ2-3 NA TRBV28 TGTGCCAGCAGTTTATCGGGAGATACGCAGTATTTT CASSLSGDTQYF
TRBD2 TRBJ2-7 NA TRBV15 TGTGCCACCAGCAGAGATCGGGCTAGCGGATCCTACGAGCAGTACTTC CATSRDRASGSYEQYF
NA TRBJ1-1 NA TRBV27 TGTGCCAGCAGTTTTCATAAGGGGCTGAACACTGAAGCTTTCTTT CASSFHKGLNTEAFF
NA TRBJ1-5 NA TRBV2 TGTGCCAGCAGTGACAGTTCCCGCAATCAGCCCCAGCATTTT CASSDSSRNQPQHF
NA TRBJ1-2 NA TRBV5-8 TGTGCCAGCAGCTTGACAAGTACCCGCTATGGCTACACCTTC CASSLTSTRYGYTF
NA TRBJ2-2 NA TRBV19 TGTGCCAGTATCACAGGGAGTACCGGGGAGCTGTTTTTT CASITGSTGELFF
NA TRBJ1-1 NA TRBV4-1 TGCGCCAGCAGCCAAGAGGTATCGGGGGAGACTGAAGCTTTCTTT CASSQEVSGETEAFF
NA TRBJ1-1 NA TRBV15 TGTGCCACCAGCAGAGACATCGGGACACCGAACACTGAAGCTTTCTTT CATSRDIGTPNTEAFF
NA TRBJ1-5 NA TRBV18 TGTGCCAGCTCCCCGGACAGAAACAATCAGCCCCAGCATTTT CASSPDRNNQPQHF
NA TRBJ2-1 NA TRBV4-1 TGCGCCAGCAGCCGAGGACTATCCGACTCCTACAATGAGCAGTTCTTC CASSRGLSDSYNEQFF
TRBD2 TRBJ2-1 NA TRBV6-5 TGTGCCAGCAGACAAAGGTTCGGGGGGGGTGAGCAGTTCTTC CASRQRFGGGEQFF
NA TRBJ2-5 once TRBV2 TGTGCCAGCAGACTAGAGGCGGAACAAGAGACCCAGTACTTC CASRLEAEQETQYF
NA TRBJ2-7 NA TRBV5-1 TGCGCCAGCAGCTTGGTAGAGCCGTACGAGCAGTACTTC CASSLVEPYEQYF
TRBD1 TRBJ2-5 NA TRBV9 TGTGCCAGCAGCGTAGACAGGGGAGAGACCCAGTACTTC CASSVDRGETQYF
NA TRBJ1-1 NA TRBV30 TGTGCCTGGAGACCGGGGGTGTATACTGAAGCTTTCTTT CAWRPGVYTEAFF
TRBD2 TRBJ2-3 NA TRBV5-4 TGTGCCAGCAGCCTCTTAGCGGGAGGGCCGATAGATACGCAGTATTTT CASSLLAGGPIDTQYF
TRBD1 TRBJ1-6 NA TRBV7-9 TGTGCCAGCAGCTTTTCTATGGGGACCAGGGGGGCTTCACCCCTCCACTTT CASSFSMGTRGASPLHF